The 15 T cell receptor beta chains given below trace back to one sample, sequenced in a study of blood T cell repertoires in COVID-19. Sequencing used immunoSEQ multiplex PCR; TCRdb keeps in-frame clones, though not all of them. The table records around 360,000 clones, over 75% of them present only once. The sample was peripheral blood. Source of these receptors: a woman aged 25 to 45 with COVID-19, enrolled during active disease.

The chain combines TRBV13 with TRBJ2-5; TRBD2 matches at 7 bases. The germline V gene encodes CDR1 PRHDT and CDR2 FYEKMQ (reference sequence). There are 14 residues in the CDR3. V trimming: 5 bases; J trimming: 6 bases; junction bases outside the gene matches: 9. The CDR3 is CASSLAGGRQTQYF. CDR3 nucleotides: TGTGCCAGCAGCCTGGCCGGGGGGAGGCAGACCCAGTACTTC.

V gene TRBV5-1 combines with J gene TRBJ2-3, with D unclear. The germline gives CDR1 SGHRS, CDR2 YFSETQ. The CDR3 runs 14 residues. The V end was cut by 4 bases, the J end by 2 bases, with 11 bases between. CDR3 coding DNA: TGCGCCAGCAGCCGCGTTAGCTACACAGATACGCAGTATTTT. Encoded protein: CASSRVSYTDTQYF.

The rearrangement links TRBV6-4 to TRBJ1-1; TRBD1 matches at 7 bases. V was pared by 5 bases and J by 0 bases, with 3 bases of the junction left unmatched. CDR1 and CDR2 from the germline V gene are MRHNA and SNTAGT. This CDR3 is 14 amino acids long. The CDR3 coding sequence is TGTGCCAGCAGTCGGGACAGTTTGAACACTGAAGCTTTCTTT. This codes for CASSRDSLNTEAFF.

The chain carries TRBV4-1 and TRBJ2-3, with TRBD2 identical over 9 bases. V shed 1 base, J shed 3 bases, and the junction held 5 bases outside the gene matches. The CDR3 consists of 16 residues. Germline assignment: CDR1 MGHRA and CDR2 YSYEKL. This chain's CDR3 is CASSQGLAAYTDTQYF. Here the CDR3 DNA reads TGCGCCAGCAGCCAAGGACTAGCGGCTTATACAGATACGCAGTATTTT.

V gene TRBV19 combines with J gene TRBJ2-1, with 9 bases identical to TRBD2. This CDR3 is 13 amino acids long. Germline V CDR1 and CDR2: LNHDA, SQIVND (reference sequence). V trimming: 3 bases; J trimming: 10 bases; junction bases outside the gene matches: 4. CDR3 DNA: TGTGCCAGTAGTATTACGACTAGCGGCGAGCAGTTCTTC. Residues: CASSITTSGEQFF.

DNA of the CDR3: TGTGCCAGCAGACAGGGTTCTGAAGCTTTCTTT. The encoded protein is CASRQGSEAFF. The chain couples TRBV3-1 (or the pseudogene TRBV3-2) to TRBJ1-1; D might be TRBD1 (6 bases). Between the trimmed V and J ends, which lost 6 bases and 6 bases, there was a span of 8 bases. The CDR3 consists of 11 residues. The germline V gene has CDR1 LGHDT and CDR2 YNNKEL (reference sequence).

The chain joins TRBV28 to TRBJ2-2, with 11 bases that match TRBD2. V lost 10 bases to trimming and J lost 8 bases; unmatched junction nucleotides: 6. Germline V gives CDR1 MDHEN, CDR2 SYDVKM. This CDR3 has 13 amino acids. CDR3 coding DNA: TGTGCCACCCGGGCTAGCGGGAGGGGGGAGCTGTTTTTT. Residues: CATRASGRGELFF.

In its sample, this clone was seen once. The chain combines TRBV28 with TRBJ1-5, with D possibly being TRBD1 (6 bases). Germline-derived CDR1 and CDR2 are MDHEN and SYDVKM. Trimming removed 4 bases from V and 3 bases from J, with 13 bases in between. The CDR3 is 15 residues long. The chain's CDR3 is CASSSRDKLNQPQHF. The CDR3, as DNA: TGTGCCAGCAGTTCCCGGGACAAACTCAATCAGCCCCAGCATTTT. Filled out from reference TRBV28 and TRBJ1-5, the complete variable domain reads DVKVTQSSRYLVKRTGEKVFLECVQDMDHENMFWYRQDPGLGLRLIYFSYDVKMKEKGDIPEGYSVSREKKERFSLILESASTNQTSMYLCASSSRDKLNQPQHFGDGTRLSIL.

This clone was counted only a few times. Written as DNA, the CDR3 is TGTGCCAGCAGCCAAGGAAGTAGGAGAGAAACTAATGAAAAACTGTTTTTT. Protein product: CASSQGSRRETNEKLFF. The chain carries TRBV4-2 and TRBJ1-4; D not resolved. This CDR3 comprises 17 residues. V was pared by 1 base and J by 1 base, with 13 bases between. The germline CDR1 and CDR2 sequences are LGHNA and YNFKEQ.

The J gene is TRBJ1-2, the V gene TRBV4-1, with 7 bases matching TRBD1. Trimming removed 5 bases from V and 3 bases from J; junction bases left unmatched: 9. The CDR3 extends over 15 amino acids. The germline CDR1 and CDR2 sequences are MGHRA and YSYEKL. CDR3: CASSYPDRAYYGYTF. The CDR3 DNA is TGCGCCAGCAGCTACCCCGACAGGGCGTACTATGGCTACACCTTC.

V usage is TRBV6-2 or TRBV6-3 and J usage is TRBJ2-7, with D possibly being TRBD1 (6 bases). Germline CDR1 MNHEY, CDR2 SVGEGT. V gave up 4 bases and J gave up 2 bases, with 12 bases separating them. The length of the CDR3 is 14 residues. The CDR3 spells CASSLGGATYEQYF. The CDR3 nucleotides read TGTGCCAGCAGTTTAGGGGGAGCGACCTACGAGCAGTACTTC.

The V gene is TRBV6-6, the J gene TRBJ2-3; 7 nucleotides line up with TRBD1. This CDR3 is built from 14 residues. The V gene end was trimmed by 5 bases and the J gene end by 0 bases; junction bases not matched to a gene: 2. Germline values: CDR1 MNHNY, CDR2 SVGAGI (reference sequence). The CDR3 DNA follows: TGTGCCAGCAGTCAGACAGGGAGCACAGATACGCAGTATTTT. This translates into CASSQTGSTDTQYF.

This sequence joins TRBV9 and TRBJ2-5; D is uncertain. Germline V gene sequence: CDR1 SGDLS, CDR2 YYNGEE. The CDR3 spans 14 residues. Trimming took 0 bases from V and 5 from J, leaving 11 bases between them. CDR3 residues: CASSVVPGWETQYF. The CDR3 DNA follows: TGTGCCAGCAGCGTAGTCCCAGGATGGGAGACCCAGTACTTC.

Within the sample, this clone is medium-sized (0.01 to 0.1%). The chain recombines TRBV30 with TRBJ2-5; D is undetermined. Trimming took 0 bases from V and 2 from J, leaving 16 bases between them. This CDR3 is built from 16 residues. Per germline, CDR1 GTSNPN and CDR2 SVGIG (reference sequence). The CDR3 loop is CAWSVPLVGAQETQYF. CDR3 nucleotides: TGTGCCTGGAGTGTACCACTTGTCGGAGCTCAAGAGACCCAGTACTTC.

This rearrangement joins TRBV24-1 to TRBJ2-1; D gene uncertain. Between the trimmed V and J ends, which lost 2 bases and 12 bases, there was a span of 7 bases. The CDR3 spans 11 residues. Per the germline V gene, CDR1 is KGHDR and CDR2 is SFDVKD. The CDR3 protein is CATSDSGRQFF. The CDR3 DNA reads TGTGCCACCAGTGATTCAGGCCGGCAGTTCTTC.